This T cell receptor beta chain derives from a study of blood T cells in healthy people across ages. Study results and limitations: Shifts in expanded clonotypes may have been confounded by donor CMV status, which was unknown. The unsorted PBMCs prevented any conclusive comparison of naive versus antigen-experienced cells.

The V and J ends lost 8 bases and 2 bases respectively, with 10 bases between them. The CDR3 runs 12 residues. CDR1 and CDR2 from the germline V gene are SEHNR and FQNEAQ (reference sequence). About this clonotype itself: Antigen unknown.

Sample-barcoded 5' priming and a J-beta primer mix drove a second PCR of about 6 to 11 cycles. TCRdb re-analysed the 5' RACE reads in MiXCR, keeping a single row per CDR3 protein. The sample has 2 million or so distinct CDR3 sequences, about 50% seen once. Sequenced: blood. The rearrangement joins TRBV7-9 to TRBJ2-7; the D is unclear. This clonotype originated in a woman in her 40s in good health. In DNA form, the CDR3 reads TGTGCCAGCGCTCGGACCCCCTACGAGCAGTACTTC. The encoded protein is CASARTPYEQYF.